A selection of T cell receptor beta chains follows, all from one sample in a study of blood T cell repertoires in COVID-19. Profiled with immunoSEQ multiplex PCR; TCRdb holds only in-frame clones, not every one. The data contain around 130,000 clones, approximately 80% of them singletons. The specimen was peripheral blood. All receptors come from a human donor in a cohort sampled during active COVID-19. Each CDR3 is given with its conserved first and last residue. D genes are given only for firm matches. The size of a clone is reported for some rows only, either as once, few or many, or as a class for expanded clones.

d_gene: -; v_gene: TRBV30; abundance: -; j_gene: TRBJ1-6; CDR3aa: CAWSVPRGNYNSPLHF; CDR3nt: TGTGCCTGGAGTGTACCCAGGGGAAACTATAATTCACCCCTCCACTTT
d_gene: -; v_gene: TRBV29-1; abundance: -; j_gene: TRBJ2-7; CDR3aa: CSVEDPRGRAYEQYF; CDR3nt: TGCAGCGTTGAAGATCCGCGGGGGCGGGCCTACGAGCAGTACTTC
d_gene: -; v_gene: TRBV9; abundance: -; j_gene: TRBJ1-2; CDR3aa: CASRAPGPTYGYTF; CDR3nt: TGTGCCAGCAGGGCCCCAGGGCCTACCTATGGCTACACCTTC
d_gene: -; v_gene: TRBV19; abundance: -; j_gene: TRBJ2-2; CDR3aa: CASRQGGTGELFF; CDR3nt: TGTGCCAGTAGACAGGGTGGCACCGGGGAGCTGTTTTTT
d_gene: TRBD2; v_gene: TRBV2; abundance: few; j_gene: TRBJ2-7; CDR3aa: CASRLLAGDTYEQYF; CDR3nt: TGTGCCAGCAGATTACTAGCGGGGGATACCTACGAGCAGTACTTC
d_gene: -; v_gene: TRBV27; abundance: -; j_gene: TRBJ2-7; CDR3aa: CASSGADSTQQYF; CDR3nt: TGTGCCAGCTCGGGAGCCGATTCGACTCAGCAGTACTTC
d_gene: -; v_gene: TRBV7-9; abundance: -; j_gene: TRBJ2-6; CDR3aa: CASRRAGANVLTF; CDR3nt: TGTGCCAGCAGGAGGGCTGGGGCCAACGTCCTGACTTTC
d_gene: TRBD1; v_gene: TRBV5-1; abundance: -; j_gene: TRBJ1-1; CDR3aa: CASSPLRQGAGYTEAFF; CDR3nt: TGCGCCAGCAGCCCGCTCCGACAGGGGGCCGGGTACACTGAAGCTTTCTTT
d_gene: TRBD2; v_gene: TRBV27; abundance: few; j_gene: TRBJ2-5; CDR3aa: CASSLTSGEETQYF; CDR3nt: TGTGCCAGCAGTTTGACTAGCGGAGAAGAGACCCAGTACTTC
d_gene: TRBD1; v_gene: TRBV11-2; abundance: -; j_gene: TRBJ2-7; CDR3aa: CASSLARGLYEQYF; CDR3nt: TGTGCCAGCAGCTTAGCCAGGGGGCTTTACGAGCAGTACTTC
d_gene: TRBD1; v_gene: TRBV2; abundance: -; j_gene: TRBJ2-7; CDR3aa: CASSAVWAGGAYEQYF; CDR3nt: TGTGCCAGCAGTGCGGTCTGGGCAGGGGGCGCCTACGAGCAGTACTTC
d_gene: -; v_gene: TRBV25-1; abundance: -; j_gene: TRBJ2-7; CDR3aa: CASSDLNYRDHEQYF; CDR3nt: TGTGCCAGCAGTGACCTTAATTACAGGGACCACGAGCAGTACTTC
d_gene: TRBD1; v_gene: TRBV28; abundance: -; j_gene: TRBJ1-2; CDR3aa: CASSSAPGQGIGYTF; CDR3nt: TGTGCCAGCAGTTCCGCCCCCGGACAGGGGATCGGCTACACCTTC
d_gene: -; v_gene: TRBV15; abundance: -; j_gene: TRBJ1-2; CDR3aa: CATSRDRDRNDGYTF; CDR3nt: TGTGCCACCAGCAGAGATCGTGACAGGAACGATGGCTACACCTTC
d_gene: -; v_gene: TRBV28; abundance: -; j_gene: TRBJ2-7; CDR3aa: CASSFAGTPIYEQYF; CDR3nt: TGTGCCAGCAGTTTCGCTGGGACACCTATCTACGAGCAGTACTTC
d_gene: TRBD1; v_gene: TRBV5-1; abundance: -; j_gene: TRBJ2-7; CDR3aa: CASSLEAGGITYEQYF; CDR3nt: TGCGCCAGCAGCTTGGAAGCAGGGGGTATAACCTACGAGCAGTACTTC
d_gene: -; v_gene: TRBV18; abundance: -; j_gene: TRBJ2-7; CDR3aa: CASSPTRGFSYEQYF; CDR3nt: TGTGCCAGCTCACCCACTAGGGGGTTCTCCTACGAGCAGTACTTC
d_gene: -; v_gene: TRBV28; abundance: -; j_gene: TRBJ1-4; CDR3aa: CASSIGPRRREKLFF; CDR3nt: TGTGCCAGCAGTATAGGACCCAGGCGGAGGGAAAAACTGTTTTTT
d_gene: TRBD1; v_gene: TRBV2; abundance: once; j_gene: TRBJ2-7; CDR3aa: CASSDGQGGKYEQYF; CDR3nt: TGTGCCAGCAGTGACGGACAGGGCGGAAAATACGAGCAGTACTTC
d_gene: -; v_gene: TRBV9; abundance: once; j_gene: TRBJ1-3; CDR3aa: CASSVEGVGNTIYF; CDR3nt: TGTGCCAGCAGCGTAGAGGGAGTTGGGAACACCATATATTTT
d_gene: TRBD1; v_gene: TRBV5-4; abundance: -; j_gene: TRBJ2-7; CDR3aa: CASSSGQGMSYEQYF; CDR3nt: TGTGCCAGCAGCTCGGGACAGGGTATGTCCTACGAGCAGTACTTC
d_gene: TRBD2; v_gene: TRBV5-1; abundance: -; j_gene: TRBJ2-1; CDR3aa: CASNPASGAQGNEQFF; CDR3nt: TGCGCCAGCAATCCGGCTAGCGGGGCCCAAGGAAATGAGCAGTTCTTC
d_gene: -; v_gene: TRBV24-1; abundance: -; j_gene: TRBJ2-1; CDR3aa: CATSDPSGWAYNEQFF; CDR3nt: TGTGCCACCAGTGATCCGAGCGGTTGGGCCTACAATGAGCAGTTCTTC
d_gene: -; v_gene: TRBV11-2; abundance: -; j_gene: TRBJ1-1; CDR3aa: CASSLQGSGTEAFF; CDR3nt: TGTGCCAGCAGCTTACAGGGGTCGGGAACTGAAGCTTTCTTT
d_gene: -; v_gene: TRBV30; abundance: -; j_gene: TRBJ2-3; CDR3aa: CAWSVPAADTQYF; CDR3nt: TGTGCCTGGAGTGTGCCCGCAGCAGATACGCAGTATTTT
d_gene: -; v_gene: TRBV5-1; abundance: -; j_gene: TRBJ2-1; CDR3aa: CASSLTGNEQFF; CDR3nt: TGCGCCAGCAGCTTGACAGGGAATGAGCAGTTCTTC
d_gene: -; v_gene: TRBV11-2; abundance: -; j_gene: TRBJ1-1; CDR3aa: CASSLEWQGRSAFF; CDR3nt: TGTGCCAGCAGCTTAGAGTGGCAGGGGCGGAGTGCTTTCTTT
d_gene: -; v_gene: TRBV3-1/TRBV3-2; abundance: -; j_gene: TRBJ1-1; CDR3aa: CASSQVLGAEAFF; CDR3nt: TGTGCCAGCAGCCAAGTCTTGGGCGCCGAAGCTTTCTTT
d_gene: -; v_gene: TRBV11-1; abundance: few; j_gene: TRBJ2-7; CDR3aa: CASSSRLSYEQYF; CDR3nt: TGTGCCAGCAGCTCTAGACTCAGCTACGAGCAGTACTTC
d_gene: -; v_gene: TRBV5-8; abundance: -; j_gene: TRBJ2-6; CDR3aa: CASSLPSGANVLTF; CDR3nt: TGTGCCAGCAGCTTGCCATCTGGGGCCAACGTCCTGACTTTC
d_gene: TRBD1; v_gene: TRBV10-3; abundance: few; j_gene: TRBJ1-1; CDR3aa: CAISERTGHSSAFF; CDR3nt: TGTGCCATCAGTGAGAGGACAGGCCATTCATCAGCTTTCTTT
d_gene: -; v_gene: TRBV6-4; abundance: -; j_gene: TRBJ1-1; CDR3aa: CASSDSGGGLGEAFF; CDR3nt: TGTGCCAGCAGTGACTCTGGGGGAGGATTAGGTGAAGCTTTCTTT
d_gene: TRBD1; v_gene: TRBV18; abundance: -; j_gene: TRBJ1-1; CDR3aa: CASSPGTGIIEAFF; CDR3nt: TGTGCCAGCTCACCCGGGACAGGGATCATTGAAGCTTTCTTT
d_gene: -; v_gene: TRBV30; abundance: -; j_gene: TRBJ2-7; CDR3aa: CAWGAASYEQYF; CDR3nt: TGTGCCTGGGGGGCCGCCTCCTACGAGCAGTACTTC
d_gene: -; v_gene: TRBV7-3; abundance: -; j_gene: TRBJ1-1; CDR3aa: CASSRSSNTEAFF; CDR3nt: TGTGCCAGCAGCCGGAGTAGCAACACTGAAGCTTTCTTT
d_gene: TRBD2; v_gene: TRBV7-8; abundance: -; j_gene: TRBJ2-2; CDR3aa: CASSFSGGALNTGELFF; CDR3nt: TGTGCCAGCAGCTTTAGCGGGGGGGCCCTGAACACCGGGGAGCTGTTTTTT
d_gene: -; v_gene: TRBV18; abundance: -; j_gene: TRBJ2-4; CDR3aa: CASSPDRPLAKNIQYF; CDR3nt: TGTGCCAGCTCACCAGACAGGCCCCTAGCCAAAAACATTCAGTACTTC
d_gene: -; v_gene: TRBV19; abundance: -; j_gene: TRBJ2-7; CDR3aa: CASSPTDRDYEQYF; CDR3nt: TGTGCCAGTAGTCCCACCGACAGAGATTACGAGCAGTACTTC